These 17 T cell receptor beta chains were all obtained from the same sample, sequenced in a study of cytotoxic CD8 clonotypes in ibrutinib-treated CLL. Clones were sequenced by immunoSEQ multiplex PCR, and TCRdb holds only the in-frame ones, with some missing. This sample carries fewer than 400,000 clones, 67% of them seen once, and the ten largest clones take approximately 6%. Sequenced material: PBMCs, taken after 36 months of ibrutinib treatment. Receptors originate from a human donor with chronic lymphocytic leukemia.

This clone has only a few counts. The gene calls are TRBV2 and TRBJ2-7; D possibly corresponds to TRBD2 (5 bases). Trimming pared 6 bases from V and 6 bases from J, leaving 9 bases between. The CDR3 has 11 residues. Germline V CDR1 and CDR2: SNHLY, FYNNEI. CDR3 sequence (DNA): TGTGCCAGCAGAAAGGACTCCGAGCAGTACTTC. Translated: CASRKDSEQYF.

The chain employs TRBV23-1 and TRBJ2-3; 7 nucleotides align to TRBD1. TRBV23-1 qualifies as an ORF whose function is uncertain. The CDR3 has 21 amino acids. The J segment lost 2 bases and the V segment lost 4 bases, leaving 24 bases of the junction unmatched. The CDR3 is CASSLRIDREQKGAYTDTQYF. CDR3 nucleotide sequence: TGCGCCAGCAGTCTTAGAATTGACAGGGAACAGAAAGGGGCCTACACAGATACGCAGTATTTT.

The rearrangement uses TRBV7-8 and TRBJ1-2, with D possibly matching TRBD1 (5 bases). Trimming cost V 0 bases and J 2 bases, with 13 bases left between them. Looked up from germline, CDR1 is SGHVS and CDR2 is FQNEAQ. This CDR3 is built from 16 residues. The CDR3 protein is CASSLAGQTRNYGYTF. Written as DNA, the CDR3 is TGTGCCAGCAGCTTAGCGGGGCAGACGAGGAACTATGGCTACACCTTC.

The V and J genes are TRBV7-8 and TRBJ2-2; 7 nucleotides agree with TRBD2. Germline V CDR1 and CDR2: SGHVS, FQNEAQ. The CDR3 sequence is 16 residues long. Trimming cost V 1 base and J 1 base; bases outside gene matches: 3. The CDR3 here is CASSLVGRKNTGELFF. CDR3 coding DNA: TGTGCCAGCAGCTTAGTCGGGAGGAAGAACACCGGGGAGCTGTTTTTT.

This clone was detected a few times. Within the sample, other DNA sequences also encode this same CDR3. The DNA for the CDR3 is TGTGCCAGCAGCTTAGTGCTGGGACTTAACACCGGGGAGCTGTTTTTT. Its protein product is CASSLVLGLNTGELFF. This chain uses TRBV11-2 with TRBJ2-2; D perhaps matches TRBD2 (6 bases). Germline loops: CDR1 SGHAT, CDR2 FQNNGV. The CDR3 totals 16 residues. The V end was cut by 1 base, the J end by 2 bases, with 11 bases between.

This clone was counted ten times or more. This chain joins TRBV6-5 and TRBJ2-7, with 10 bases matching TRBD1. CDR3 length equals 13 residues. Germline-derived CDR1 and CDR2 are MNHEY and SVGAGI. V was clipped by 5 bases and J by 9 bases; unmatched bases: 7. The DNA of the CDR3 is TGTGCCAGCAGTCACGCCCGACAGGGGGCGCAGTACTTC. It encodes CASSHARQGAQYF.

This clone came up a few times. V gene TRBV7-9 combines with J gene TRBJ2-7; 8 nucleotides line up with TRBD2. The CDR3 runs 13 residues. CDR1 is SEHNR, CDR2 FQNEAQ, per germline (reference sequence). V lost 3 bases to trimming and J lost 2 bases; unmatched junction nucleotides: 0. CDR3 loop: CASSLGLAYEQYF. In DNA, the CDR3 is TGTGCCAGCAGCTTGGGACTAGCCTACGAGCAGTACTTC.

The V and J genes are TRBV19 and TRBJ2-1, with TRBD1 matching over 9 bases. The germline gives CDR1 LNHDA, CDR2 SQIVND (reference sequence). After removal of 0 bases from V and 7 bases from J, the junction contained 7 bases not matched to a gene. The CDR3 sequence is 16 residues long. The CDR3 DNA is TGTGCCAGTAGTATAGATTTTACAGGGGGCCTAAATGAGCAGTTCTTC. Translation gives CASSIDFTGGLNEQFF. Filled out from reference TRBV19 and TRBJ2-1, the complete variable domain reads DGGITQSPKYLFRKEGQNVTLSCEQNLNHDAMYWYRQDPGQGLRLIYYSQIVNDFQKGDIAEGYSVSREKKESFPLTVTSAQKNPTAFYLCASSIDFTGGLNEQFFGPGTRLTVL.

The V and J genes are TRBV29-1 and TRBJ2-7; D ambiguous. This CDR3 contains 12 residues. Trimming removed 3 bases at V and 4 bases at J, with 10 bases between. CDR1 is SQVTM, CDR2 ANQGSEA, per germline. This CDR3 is CSVEVKHYEQYF. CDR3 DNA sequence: TGCAGCGTTGAGGTGAAACATTACGAGCAGTACTTC.

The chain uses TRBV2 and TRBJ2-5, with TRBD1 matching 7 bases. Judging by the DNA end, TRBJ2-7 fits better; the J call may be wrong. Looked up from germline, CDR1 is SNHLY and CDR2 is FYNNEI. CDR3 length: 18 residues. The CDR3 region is CASSIGQRPRQGDYEQYF. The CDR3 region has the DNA TGTGCCAGCAGTATTGGCCAACGTCCGCGACAGGGAGATTACGAGCAGTACTTC.

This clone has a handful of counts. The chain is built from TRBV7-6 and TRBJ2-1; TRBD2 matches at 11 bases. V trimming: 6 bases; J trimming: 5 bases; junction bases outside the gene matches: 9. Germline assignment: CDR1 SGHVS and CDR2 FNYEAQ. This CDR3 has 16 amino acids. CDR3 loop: CASSSSGTSGHNEQFF. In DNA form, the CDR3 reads TGTGCCAGCAGTTCATCCGGGACTAGCGGACACAATGAGCAGTTCTTC.

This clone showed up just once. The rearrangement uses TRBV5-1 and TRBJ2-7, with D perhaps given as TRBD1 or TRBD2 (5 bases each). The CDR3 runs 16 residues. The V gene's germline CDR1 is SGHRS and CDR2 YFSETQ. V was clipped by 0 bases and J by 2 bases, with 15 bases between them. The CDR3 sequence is CASSLGETRETYEQYF. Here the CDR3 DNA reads TGCGCCAGCAGCTTGGGCGAAACCAGGGAGACCTACGAGCAGTACTTC. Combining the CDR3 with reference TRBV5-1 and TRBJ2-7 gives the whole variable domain KAGVTQTPRYLIKTRGQQVTLSCSPISGHRSVSWYQQTPGQGLQFLFEYFSETQRNKGNFPGRFSGRQFSNSRSEMNVSTLELGDSALYLCASSLGETRETYEQYFGPGTRLTVT.

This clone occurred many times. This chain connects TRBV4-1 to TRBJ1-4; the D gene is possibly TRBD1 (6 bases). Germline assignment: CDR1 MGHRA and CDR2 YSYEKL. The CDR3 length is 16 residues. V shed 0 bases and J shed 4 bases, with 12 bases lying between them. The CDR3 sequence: CASSQDPRGGNEKLFF. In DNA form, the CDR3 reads TGCGCCAGCAGCCAAGATCCCAGGGGCGGTAATGAAAAACTGTTTTTT.

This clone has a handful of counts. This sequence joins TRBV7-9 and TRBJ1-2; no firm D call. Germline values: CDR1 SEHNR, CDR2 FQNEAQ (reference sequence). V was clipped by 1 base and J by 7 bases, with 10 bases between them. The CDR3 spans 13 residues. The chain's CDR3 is CASSLDLIPGYTF. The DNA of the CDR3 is TGTGCCAGCAGCTTAGACCTTATCCCTGGCTACACCTTC.

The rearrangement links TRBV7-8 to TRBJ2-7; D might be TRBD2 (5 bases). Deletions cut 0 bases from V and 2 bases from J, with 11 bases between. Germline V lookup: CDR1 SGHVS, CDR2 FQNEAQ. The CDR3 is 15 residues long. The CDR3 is CASSLAGLAAYEQYF. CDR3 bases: TGTGCCAGCAGCTTAGCTGGGCTAGCCGCCTACGAGCAGTACTTC.

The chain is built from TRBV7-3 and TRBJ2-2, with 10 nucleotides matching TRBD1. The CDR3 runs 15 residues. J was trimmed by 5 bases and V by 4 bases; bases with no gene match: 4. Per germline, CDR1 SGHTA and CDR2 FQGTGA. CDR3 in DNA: TGTGCCAGCAGCTCCCGGACAGGGGGGACCGGGGAGCTGTTTTTT. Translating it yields CASSSRTGGTGELFF. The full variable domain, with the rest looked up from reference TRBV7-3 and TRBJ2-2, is GAGVSQTPSNKVTEKGKYVELRCDPISGHTALYWYRQSLGQGPEFLIYFQGTGAADDSGLPNDRFFAVRPEGSVSTLKIQRTERGDSAVYLCASSSRTGGTGELFFGEGSRLTVL.

CDR3 coding DNA: TGTGCCAGCAGTTTAGATCTTGGAGCGGGAGTTGTTGAGACCCAGTACTTC. Translation gives CASSLDLGAGVVETQYF. This chain links TRBV28 with TRBJ2-5; 8 bases match TRBD2. V was clipped by 2 bases and J by 5 bases; unmatched bases: 13. This CDR3 has 17 residues. Germline values: CDR1 MDHEN, CDR2 SYDVKM.